In its sample, the clone carrying this T cell receptor (beta chain) was seen a few times. This entry is derived from a study of T-cell reconstitution after alpha-beta-depleted transplantation in children. Unique molecular identifiers tagged the TCRbeta library. TCRdb passed the PCR reads through MiXCR, listing each CDR3 protein once. The repertoire has over 200,000 distinct CDR3 sequences, roughly 9% of them found once; the top ten carry less than 8%. CDR1 is DFQATT, CDR2 SNEGSKA, per germline (reference sequence). The CDR3 is 18 residues long. Losses at the gene ends were 6 bases for V and 8 bases for J; bases not matched to a gene: 20.

This receptor was taken from a human donor who donated a stem cell graft to a child with acute lymphoblastic leukemia. The V gene is TRBV20-1, the J gene TRBJ2-3; TRBD2 matches at 13 bases. The sample was PBMCs from the stem cell graft donor, taken from the stem cell graft. As DNA, the CDR3 is TGCAGTGCCAGTCCCCCGGGAGGACTAGCGGGGGTGTGGGGTACGCAGTATTTT. Translating gives CSASPPGGLAGVWGTQYF.